A single T cell receptor beta chain is shown here with its context. Its specificity is not known. The V gene lost 4 bases and the J gene lost 4 bases, with 18 bases spanning the gap. Germline CDR1 and CDR2: SGHRS and YFSETQ. This CDR3 has 16 amino acids. The data are from a study of a mutant IDH1 vaccine in newly diagnosed glioma. This sample's time point: week 5, during vaccination. Every vaccine dose comprised 300 ug of mutant IDH1 20-mer peptide plus topical imiquimod. The repertoire was sequenced with immunoSEQ multiplex PCR; TCRdb's copy has only in-frame clones and lacks some. In the table there are 30,000 to 40,000 clones, around 83% of which are singletons.

This specimen consisted of PBMCs, obtained from a glioma patient whose treatment included an IDH1 peptide vaccine. J is TRBJ1-3 and V is TRBV5-1; D gene unclear. The TCR originated in a man aged 25-45 years with glioma. Here the CDR3 reads CASSPEVFGSGNTIYF. CDR3 coding DNA: TGCGCCAGCAGCCCTGAGGTATTTGGCTCAGGAAACACCATATATTTT.